Following are 29 T cell receptor beta chains from one sample sequenced in a study of shared clonotypes between healthy human individuals. The table came from immunoSEQ multiplex PCR; TCRdb's copy has only in-frame clones and leaves some out. The top ten clones hold about 10% of a sample with around 340,000 clones, about 73% of them seen once. Material: memory CD4+ T cells sorted from blood. Subset reported: CD45RA-negative fraction. Every receptor here comes from a man aged 30 to 45 in good health.

There are a few counts of this clone. For the CDR3, the DNA is TGTGCCAGCAGTGACGGGCCCGCGATCCTCTACGAGCAGTACTTC. Encoded protein: CASSDGPAILYEQYF. V and J are TRBV6-1 and TRBJ2-7; D ambiguous. Germline values: CDR1 MNHNS, CDR2 SASEGT. CDR3 length equals 15 residues. Trimming shortened V by 3 bases and J by 3 bases, and 15 bases separated the two germline ends.

V is TRBV5-1 and J is TRBJ2-2; TRBD1 agrees at 8 bases. V gave up 1 base and J gave up 5 bases; unmatched junction bases: 7. Germline V gene data show CDR1 as SGHRS and CDR2 as YFSETQ. The CDR3 is made up of 16 amino acids. The CDR3 sequence: CASSLNPGQATGELFF. For the CDR3, the DNA is TGCGCCAGCAGCTTGAACCCGGGACAGGCTACCGGGGAGCTGTTTTTT.

The V call is TRBV15, the J call TRBJ2-2, with a tentative D call TRBD2 (6 bases). V was trimmed by 0 bases and J by 6 bases, leaving 14 bases between them. The CDR3 has 16 amino acids. CDR1 LNHNV and CDR2 YYDKDF come from the germline V gene (reference sequence). The CDR3 is CATSRDTVPGAGELFF. In DNA form, the CDR3 reads TGTGCCACCAGCAGAGATACCGTCCCGGGGGCCGGGGAGCTGTTTTTT.

V is TRBV7-2 and J is TRBJ1-2; no clear D. Trimming removed 4 bases from V and 1 base from J, with 10 bases in between. Germline assignment: CDR1 SGHTA and CDR2 FQGNSA. The CDR3 extends over 14 amino acids. Here the CDR3 reads CASSSWGINYGYTF. CDR3 nucleotides: TGTGCCAGCAGCTCCTGGGGAATTAACTATGGCTACACCTTC.

This clone was observed a few times. This chain connects TRBV7-9 to TRBJ2-1; the D gene is possibly TRBD2 (6 bases). Trimming shortened V by 6 bases and J by 4 bases, and 16 bases separated the two germline ends. CDR1 is SEHNR and CDR2 is FQNEAQ in the germline V gene (reference sequence). The CDR3 has 15 amino acids. In DNA form, the CDR3 reads TGTGCCAGCAGAGGGGAGGAGGGCATTTACAATGAGCAGTTCTTC. Translation gives CASRGEEGIYNEQFF. The entire variable domain, with the rest obtained from reference TRBV7-9 and TRBJ2-1, is as follows: DTGVSQNPRHKITKRGQNVTFRCDPISEHNRLYWYRQTLGQGPEFLTYFQNEAQLEKSRLLSDRFSAERPKGSFSTLEIQRTEQGDSAMYLCASRGEEGIYNEQFFGPGTRLTVL.

This clone has just a few counts. The rearrangement joins TRBV5-1 to TRBJ2-7; TRBD2 aligns across 8 bases. The V segment lost 1 base and the J segment 3 bases; nucleotides outside the gene matches: 12. The V gene's germline CDR1 is SGHRS and CDR2 YFSETQ. There are 17 residues in the CDR3. The CDR3 DNA is TGCGCCAGCAGCTTGTTTAACGCGGGAGGCACTAGCTACGAGCAGTACTTC. It translates to CASSLFNAGGTSYEQYF.

The rearrangement links TRBV2 to TRBJ2-1; unclear D gene. The V and J ends lost 7 bases and 0 bases respectively, with 10 bases between them. CDR1 is SNHLY, CDR2 FYNNEI, per germline. The CDR3 spans 14 residues. The CDR3 sequence is CASNKESSYNEQFF. The CDR3, as DNA: TGTGCCAGCAATAAGGAGAGCTCCTACAATGAGCAGTTCTTC.

This clone showed up just a few times. The chain has TRBV2 and TRBJ2-7, with D possibly being TRBD2 (5 bases). Germline V CDR1 and CDR2: SNHLY, FYNNEI. Trimming cost V 6 bases and J 0 bases, with 12 bases left between them. The CDR3 is made up of 14 amino acids. CDR3 in amino acids: CASRVTGSSYEQYF. In DNA, the CDR3 is TGTGCCAGCAGGGTGACGGGAAGCTCCTACGAGCAGTACTTC.

This clone was recorded once. This chain links TRBV29-1 with TRBJ2-2; 13 bases are shared with TRBD2. Germline V gene lookup returns CDR1 SQVTM and CDR2 ANQGSEA. There are 16 residues in the CDR3. CDR3 in DNA: TGCGCCGGCGGGGAACTAGCGGGAGGGCGGTCGGGGGAGCTGTTTTTT. Protein sequence: CAGGELAGGRSGELFF.

This rearrangement joins TRBV7-8 to TRBJ2-7; D is ambiguous. V was trimmed by 5 bases and J by 5 bases, leaving 16 bases between them. Germline CDR1 reads SGHVS; CDR2 reads FQNEAQ. The CDR3 has 14 amino acids. The chain's CDR3 is CASSLVLGPNEQYF. The CDR3 nucleotides are TGTGCCAGCAGCCTAGTATTGGGTCCAAACGAGCAGTACTTC.

This clone appeared many times. Written as DNA, the CDR3 is TGTGCCAGCAGCTTAGAACCGGGACGGGGGATCTACGAGCAGTACTTC. Protein sequence: CASSLEPGRGIYEQYF. The chain combines TRBV7-6 with TRBJ2-7; D may be TRBD2 (6 bases). CDR1 is SGHVS and CDR2 is FNYEAQ in the germline V gene. The ends were cut back, 1 base at V and 3 bases at J, with 16 bases in the middle. This CDR3 has 16 amino acids.

This clone was found once. The chain is built from TRBV10-2 and TRBJ2-4; no definite D call. The germline V gene has CDR1 WSHSY and CDR2 SAAADI. The CDR3 covers 14 residues. V was shortened by 4 bases and J by 3 bases, with 10 bases between the two germline ends. The CDR3 DNA sequence: TGCGCCAGCAGTGCTGACGCTAGCAAAAACATTCAGTACTTC. Translating it yields CASSADASKNIQYF.

This chain uses TRBV5-1 with TRBJ1-5; a weak D match, TRBD1 (6 bases). The V end lost 7 bases, the J end lost 9 bases, and 14 bases lay between the germline ends. Germline V gene sequence: CDR1 SGHRS, CDR2 YFSETQ. There are 12 residues in the CDR3. This chain's CDR3 is CASRDTLGPQHF. CDR3 nucleotides: TGCGCCAGCCGGGACACCCTCGGGCCCCAGCATTTT. Full variable domain (remainder filled in from reference TRBV5-1 and TRBJ1-5): KAGVTQTPRYLIKTRGQQVTLSCSPISGHRSVSWYQQTPGQGLQFLFEYFSETQRNKGNFPGRFSGRQFSNSRSEMNVSTLELGDSALYLCASRDTLGPQHFGDGTRLSIL.

V gene TRBV27 combines with J gene TRBJ2-5; D tentatively reads TRBD1 or TRBD2 (5 bases each). Germline assignment: CDR1 MNHEY and CDR2 SMNVEV (reference sequence). Deletions cut 3 bases from V and 1 base from J, with 18 bases between. This CDR3 has 17 residues. In DNA form, the CDR3 reads TGTGCCAGCAGTTTGTCCCGGGACCTGGGGTTCCAAGAGACCCAGTACTTC. This sequence encodes CASSLSRDLGFQETQYF.

The V gene is TRBV27, the J gene TRBJ2-1, with D perhaps TRBD1 or TRBD2 (6 bases each). V lost 7 bases, J lost 5 bases, and 12 bases lay in between. The CDR3 length is 13 residues. CDR1 MNHEY and CDR2 SMNVEV come from the germline V gene (reference sequence). CDR3: CASNRGRNNEQFF. Written as DNA, the CDR3 is TGTGCCAGCAATAGGGGGAGGAACAATGAGCAGTTCTTC.

CDR3 sequence: CASSNTGSGANVLTF. CDR3 bases: TGTGCCAGCAGCAACACAGGCTCTGGGGCCAACGTCCTGACTTTC. The J gene is TRBJ2-6, the V gene TRBV11-3; possible D gene TRBD1, 5 bases. CDR3 length equals 15 residues. Germline CDR1 and CDR2: SGHNT and YENEEA. V shed 5 bases and J shed 0 bases, with 8 bases lying between them. The full variable domain, rest sourced from reference TRBV11-3 and TRBJ2-6, is EAGVVQSPRYKIIEKKQPVAFWCNPISGHNTLYWYLQNLGQGPELLIRYENEEAVDDSQLPKDRFSAERLKGVDSTLKIQPAELGDSAVYLCASSNTGSGANVLTFGAGSRLTVL.

The genes are TRBV5-1 and TRBJ2-2; TRBD1 matches 8 bases. J was trimmed by 5 bases and V by 0 bases; bases with no gene match: 9. CDR3 length: 17 residues. Germline CDR1 and CDR2: SGHRS and YFSETQ. This chain's CDR3 is CASSLGQGAVVTGELFF. CDR3 sequence (DNA): TGCGCCAGCAGCTTGGGTCAGGGGGCTGTTGTAACCGGGGAGCTGTTTTTT.

This clone was observed many times. J is TRBJ2-5 and V is TRBV5-1; D is unresolved. There are 14 residues in the CDR3. The V gene's germline CDR1 is SGHRS and CDR2 YFSETQ. V was shortened by 4 bases and J by 4 bases, with 14 bases between the two germline ends. The DNA of the CDR3 is TGCGCCAGCAGCCTAACCTCCTATGGAGAGACCCAGTACTTC. Translation gives CASSLTSYGETQYF.

The V gene is TRBV2, the J gene TRBJ1-4, with 8 bases matching TRBD1. V lost 8 bases and J lost 10; bases outside the gene matches: 6. This CDR3 region has 12 residues. Germline CDR1 is SNHLY and CDR2 is FYNNEI. This CDR3 is CASRDRLGKLFF. CDR3 bases: TGTGCCAGCCGGGACAGGCTCGGAAAACTGTTTTTT.

The V call is TRBV11-2, the J call TRBJ2-1; D is possibly TRBD2 (7 bases). The V end lost 1 base, the J end lost 2 bases, and 18 bases lay between the germline ends. Germline loops: CDR1 SGHAT, CDR2 FQNNGV. The CDR3 covers 18 residues. This CDR3 reads CASSLAGHGLGTYNEQFF. The CDR3, as DNA: TGTGCCAGCAGCTTAGCGGGACACGGACTAGGAACCTACAATGAGCAGTTCTTC.

The chain is built from TRBV14 and TRBJ1-1, with TRBD1 identical over 9 bases. The CDR3 contains 14 residues. With 6 bases clipped from V and 5 bases from J, the junction kept 7 bases outside the gene matches. CDR1 SGHDN and CDR2 FVKESK come from the germline V gene. CDR3 bases: TGTGCCAGCAGACAACAGGGGGCTTGGACTGAAGCTTTCTTT. It yields the protein CASRQQGAWTEAFF.

This chain links TRBV9 with TRBJ2-1; TRBD2 agrees at 10 bases. The CDR3 covers 15 residues. Germline V CDR1 and CDR2: SGDLS, YYNGEE. J gave up 10 bases and V 2 bases, and 9 bases lay outside the gene matches. CDR3 nucleotides: TGTGCCAGCAGCGTCTGGCTAGCGGGAGTGGACGAGCAGTTCTTC. This encodes CASSVWLAGVDEQFF.

This clone was observed a few times. V gene TRBV7-6 combines with J gene TRBJ2-1, with 10 bases lining up with TRBD2. The CDR3 totals 18 residues. CDR1 and CDR2 (germline): SGHVS, FNYEAQ. V was clipped by 1 base and J by 8 bases; unmatched bases: 14. CDR3 DNA sequence: TGTGCCAGCAGCTTAGGCAGGGACTCTAGCGGGAGTTTTGATGAGCAGTTCTTC. Its translation is CASSLGRDSSGSFDEQFF.

The J gene is TRBJ2-1, the V gene TRBV4-1, with D unresolved. This CDR3 comprises 14 residues. The V gene lost 6 bases and the J gene lost 5 bases, with 14 bases spanning the gap. The germline gives CDR1 MGHRA, CDR2 YSYEKL. The CDR3 protein is CASSSLSSNNEQFF. In DNA, the CDR3 is TGCGCCAGCAGTAGCCTCAGCAGTAACAATGAGCAGTTCTTC.

This chain connects TRBV11-2 to TRBJ1-5, with D uncertain. V lost 5 bases to trimming and J lost 6 bases, with 17 bases between them. The CDR3 contains 15 residues. CDR1 and CDR2 (germline): SGHAT, FQNNGV. DNA of the CDR3: TGTGCCAGCAGCCGAACTGCGGGTATTGGTCAGCCCCAGCATTTT. Translated, it gives CASSRTAGIGQPQHF.

The gene calls are TRBV29-1 and TRBJ2-3, with D uncertain. The CDR3 spans 14 residues. Per the germline V gene, CDR1 is SQVTM and CDR2 is ANQGSEA. V lost 4 bases, J lost 0 bases, and 11 bases lay in between. In DNA form, the CDR3 reads TGCAGCGTTGGATCGATTCCTAGCACAGATACGCAGTATTTT. It specifies CSVGSIPSTDTQYF.

The V and J genes are TRBV7-2 and TRBJ2-2; D is possibly TRBD1 (6 bases). V lost 1 base, J lost 0 bases, and 9 bases lay in between. The germline CDR1 and CDR2 sequences are SGHTA and FQGNSA. This CDR3 comprises 16 residues. The CDR3 DNA sequence: TGTGCCAGCAGCTTAGGACAGGCCGCGAACACCGGGGAGCTGTTTTTT. Encoded protein: CASSLGQAANTGELFF.

The chain carries TRBV28 and TRBJ1-2; no firm D call. CDR3 length: 15 amino acids. Germline V gene data show CDR1 as MDHEN and CDR2 as SYDVKM. V lost 2 bases and J lost 4, with 14 bases in between. This chain's CDR3 is CASSLKQRFSYGYTF. As DNA, the CDR3 is TGTGCCAGCAGTTTAAAGCAGCGGTTTTCCTATGGCTACACCTTC.

The rearrangement links TRBV4-3 to TRBJ2-5, with a weak D call TRBD1 (5 bases). Between the trimmed V and J ends, which lost 4 bases and 0 bases, there was a span of 12 bases. This CDR3 region has 15 residues. Germline CDR1 and CDR2: LGHNA and YSLEER. The CDR3 sequence: CASSPGSGHQETQYF. The CDR3 DNA follows: TGCGCCAGCAGCCCAGGGTCCGGGCACCAAGAGACCCAGTACTTC.